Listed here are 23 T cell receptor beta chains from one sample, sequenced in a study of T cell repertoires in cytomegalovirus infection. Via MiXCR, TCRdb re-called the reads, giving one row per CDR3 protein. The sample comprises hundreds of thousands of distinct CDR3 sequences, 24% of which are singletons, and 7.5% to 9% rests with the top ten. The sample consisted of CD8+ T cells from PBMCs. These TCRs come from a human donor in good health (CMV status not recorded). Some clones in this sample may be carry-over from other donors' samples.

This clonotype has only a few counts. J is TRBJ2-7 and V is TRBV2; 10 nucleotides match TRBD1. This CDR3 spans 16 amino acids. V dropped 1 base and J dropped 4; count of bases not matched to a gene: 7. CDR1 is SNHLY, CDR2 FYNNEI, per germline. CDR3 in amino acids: CASSEGQGAMLYEQYV. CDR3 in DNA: TGTGCCAGCAGTGAAGGACAGGGGGCAATGCTTTACGAGCAGTACGTC.

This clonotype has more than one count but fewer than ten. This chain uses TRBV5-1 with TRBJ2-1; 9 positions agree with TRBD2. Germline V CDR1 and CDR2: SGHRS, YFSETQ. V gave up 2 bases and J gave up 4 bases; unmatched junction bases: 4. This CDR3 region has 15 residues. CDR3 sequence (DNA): TGCGCCAGCAGCTTTGGAGCGGGGGGTTACAATGAGCAGTTCTTC. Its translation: CASSFGAGGYNEQFF. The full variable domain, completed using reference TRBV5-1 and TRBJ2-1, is KAGVTQTPRYLIKTRGQQVTLSCSPISGHRSVSWYQQTPGQGLQFLFEYFSETQRNKGNFPGRFSGRQFSNSRSEMNVSTLELGDSALYLCASSFGAGGYNEQFFGPGTRLTVL.

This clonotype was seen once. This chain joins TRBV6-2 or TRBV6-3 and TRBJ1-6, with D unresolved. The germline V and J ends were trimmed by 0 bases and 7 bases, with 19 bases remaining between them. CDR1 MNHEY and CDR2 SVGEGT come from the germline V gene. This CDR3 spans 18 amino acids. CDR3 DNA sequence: TGTGCCAGCAGTTACTCGTTCAGCCACGACCCAGTGAATTCACCCCTCCACTTT. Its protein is CASSYSFSHDPVNSPLHF.

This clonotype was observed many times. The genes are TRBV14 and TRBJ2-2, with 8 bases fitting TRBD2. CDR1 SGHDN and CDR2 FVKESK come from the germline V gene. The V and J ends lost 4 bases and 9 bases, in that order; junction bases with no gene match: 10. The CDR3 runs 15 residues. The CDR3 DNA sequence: TGTGCCAGCAGCCGAGGACGGGGGGGAATCTGGGAGCTGTTTTTT. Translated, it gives CASSRGRGGIWELFF.

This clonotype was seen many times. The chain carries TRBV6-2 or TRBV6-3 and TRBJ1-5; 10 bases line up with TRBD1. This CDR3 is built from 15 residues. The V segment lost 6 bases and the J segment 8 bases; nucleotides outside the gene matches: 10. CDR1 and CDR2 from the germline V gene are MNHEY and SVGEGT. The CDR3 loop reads CASRSGTGVTEPQHF. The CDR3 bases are TGTGCCAGCAGGTCCGGGACAGGGGTTACGGAGCCCCAGCATTTT.

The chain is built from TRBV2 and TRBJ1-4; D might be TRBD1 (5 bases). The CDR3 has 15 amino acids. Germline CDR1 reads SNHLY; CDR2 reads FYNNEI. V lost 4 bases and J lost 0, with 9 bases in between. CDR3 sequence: CASSAWGPTNEKLFF. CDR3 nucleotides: TGTGCCAGCAGTGCATGGGGCCCAACTAATGAAAAACTGTTTTTT.

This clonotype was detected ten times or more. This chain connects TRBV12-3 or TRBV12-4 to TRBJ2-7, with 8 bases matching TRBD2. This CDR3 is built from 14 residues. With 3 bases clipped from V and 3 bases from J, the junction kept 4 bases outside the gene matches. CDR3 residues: CASSFAGGFYEQYF. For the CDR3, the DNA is TGTGCCAGCAGTTTCGCGGGGGGTTTCTACGAGCAGTACTTC.

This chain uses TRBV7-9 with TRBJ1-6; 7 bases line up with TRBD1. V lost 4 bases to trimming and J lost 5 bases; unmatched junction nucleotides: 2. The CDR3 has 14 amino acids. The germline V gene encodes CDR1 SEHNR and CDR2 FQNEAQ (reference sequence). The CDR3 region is CASSWDSDNSPLHF. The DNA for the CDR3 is TGTGCCAGCAGCTGGGACAGTGATAATTCACCCCTCCACTTT. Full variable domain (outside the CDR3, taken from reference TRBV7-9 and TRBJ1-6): DTGVSQNPRHKITKRGQNVTFRCDPISEHNRLYWYRQTLGQGPEFLTYFQNEAQLEKSRLLSDRFSAERPKGSFSTLEIQRTEQGDSAMYLCASSWDSDNSPLHFGNGTRLTVT.

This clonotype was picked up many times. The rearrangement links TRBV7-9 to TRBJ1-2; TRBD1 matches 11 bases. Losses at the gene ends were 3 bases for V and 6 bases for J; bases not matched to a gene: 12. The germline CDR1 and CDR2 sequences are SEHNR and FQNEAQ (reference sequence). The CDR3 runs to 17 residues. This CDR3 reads CASSFGPGQGVYDGYTF. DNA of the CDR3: TGTGCCAGCAGCTTCGGACCGGGACAGGGGGTTTACGATGGCTACACCTTC.

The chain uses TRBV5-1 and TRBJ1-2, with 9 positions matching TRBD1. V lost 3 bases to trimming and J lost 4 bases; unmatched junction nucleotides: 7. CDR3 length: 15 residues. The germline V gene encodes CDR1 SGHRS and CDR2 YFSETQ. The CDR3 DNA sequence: TGCGCCAGCAGCTCGGGACAGGGTAGTGGCTATGGCTACACCTTC. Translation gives CASSSGQGSGYGYTF. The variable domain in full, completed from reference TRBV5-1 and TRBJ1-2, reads KAGVTQTPRYLIKTRGQQVTLSCSPISGHRSVSWYQQTPGQGLQFLFEYFSETQRNKGNFPGRFSGRQFSNSRSEMNVSTLELGDSALYLCASSSGQGSGYGYTFGSGTRLTVV.

CDR3 residues: CSAPRGSSKETQYF. In DNA form, the CDR3 reads TGCAGTGCTCCCAGGGGCTCATCCAAAGAGACCCAGTACTTC. The rearrangement joins TRBV20-1 to TRBJ2-5; D may be TRBD1 (6 bases). Germline V gene lookup returns CDR1 DFQATT and CDR2 SNEGSKA (reference sequence). Trimming took off 5 bases at V and 3 bases at J, with 16 bases between the two ends. The CDR3 has 14 amino acids.

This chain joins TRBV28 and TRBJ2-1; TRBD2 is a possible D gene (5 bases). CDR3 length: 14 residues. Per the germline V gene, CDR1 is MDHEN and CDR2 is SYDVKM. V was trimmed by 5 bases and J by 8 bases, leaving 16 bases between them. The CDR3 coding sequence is TGTGCCAGCAGTCCCCTGGAGGAGAGGGATGAGCAGTTCTTC. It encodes CASSPLEERDEQFF.

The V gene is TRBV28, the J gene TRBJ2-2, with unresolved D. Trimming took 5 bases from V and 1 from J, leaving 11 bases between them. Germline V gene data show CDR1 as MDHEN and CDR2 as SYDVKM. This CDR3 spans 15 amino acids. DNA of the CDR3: TGTGCCAGCAGTGTACAGATCGTGAACACCGGGGAGCTGTTTTTT. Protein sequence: CASSVQIVNTGELFF. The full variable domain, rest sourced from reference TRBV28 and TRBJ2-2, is DVKVTQSSRYLVKRTGEKVFLECVQDMDHENMFWYRQDPGLGLRLIYFSYDVKMKEKGDIPEGYSVSREKKERFSLILESASTNQTSMYLCASSVQIVNTGELFFGEGSRLTVL.

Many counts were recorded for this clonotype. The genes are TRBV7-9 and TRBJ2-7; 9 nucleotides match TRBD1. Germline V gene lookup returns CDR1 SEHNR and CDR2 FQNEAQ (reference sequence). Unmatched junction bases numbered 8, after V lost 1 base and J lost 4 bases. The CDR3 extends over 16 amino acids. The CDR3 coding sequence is TGTGCCAGCAGCTTAGTTGGGGGACAGGGCCTTTACGAGCAGTACTTC. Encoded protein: CASSLVGGQGLYEQYF.

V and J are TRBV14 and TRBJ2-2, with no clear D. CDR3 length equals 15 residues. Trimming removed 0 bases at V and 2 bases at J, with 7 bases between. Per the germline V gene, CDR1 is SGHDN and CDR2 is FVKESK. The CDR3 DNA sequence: TGTGCCAGCAGCCAAGATTGGGTAAACACCGGGGAGCTGTTTTTT. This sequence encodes CASSQDWVNTGELFF.

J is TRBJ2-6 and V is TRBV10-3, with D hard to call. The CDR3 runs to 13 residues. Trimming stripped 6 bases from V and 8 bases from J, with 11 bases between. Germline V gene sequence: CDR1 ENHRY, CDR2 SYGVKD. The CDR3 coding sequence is TGTGCCATCAGCCCCGGGTCCTCCAACGTCCTGACTTTC. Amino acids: CAISPGSSNVLTF.

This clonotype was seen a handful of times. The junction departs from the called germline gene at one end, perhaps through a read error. The CDR3, as DNA: TGTGCTAGCAGCCCCGGACCTAGCGGGAACACTGAAGCTTTCTTT. As protein: CASSPGPSGNTEAFF. V is TRBV7-7 and J is TRBJ1-1; D not resolved. This CDR3 is 15 amino acids long. From germline, CDR1 is SSHAT and CDR2 FNYEAQ (reference sequence).

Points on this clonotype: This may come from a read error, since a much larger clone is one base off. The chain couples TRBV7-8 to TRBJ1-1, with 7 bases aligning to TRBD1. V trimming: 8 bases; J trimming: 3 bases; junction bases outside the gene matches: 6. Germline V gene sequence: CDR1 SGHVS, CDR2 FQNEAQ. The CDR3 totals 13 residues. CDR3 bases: TGTGCCAGCGCGACAGGGACACACACTGAAGCTTTCTTT. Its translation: CASATGTHTEAFF.

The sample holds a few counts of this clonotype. The DNA of the CDR3 is TGTGCCAGCGAGCCCTTCGGGGCCGGGGAGCTGTTTTTT. Amino acids: CASEPFGAGELFF. The chain carries TRBV7-9 and TRBJ2-2, with D possibly matching TRBD2 (5 bases). There are 13 residues in the CDR3. The germline V and J ends were trimmed by 8 bases and 6 bases, with 13 bases remaining between them. CDR1 is SEHNR and CDR2 is FQNEAQ in the germline V gene (reference sequence).

In nucleotides, the CDR3 is TGTGCCAGCAGTCCCTTGCGCACCTCCTCACCCTACGAGCAGTACGTC. It specifies CASSPLRTSSPYEQYV. V gene TRBV28 combines with J gene TRBJ2-7; the D is unclear. Germline CDR1 reads MDHEN; CDR2 reads SYDVKM. This CDR3 is 16 amino acids long. Trimming shortened V by 5 bases and J by 2 bases, and 19 bases separated the two germline ends.

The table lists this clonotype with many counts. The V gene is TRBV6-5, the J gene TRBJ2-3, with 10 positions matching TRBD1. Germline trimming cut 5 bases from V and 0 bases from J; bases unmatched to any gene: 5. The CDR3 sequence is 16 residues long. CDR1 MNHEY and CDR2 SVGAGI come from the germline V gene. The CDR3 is CASSPPGQGSTDTQYF. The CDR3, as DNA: TGTGCCAGCAGTCCCCCGGGACAGGGGAGCACAGATACGCAGTATTTT.

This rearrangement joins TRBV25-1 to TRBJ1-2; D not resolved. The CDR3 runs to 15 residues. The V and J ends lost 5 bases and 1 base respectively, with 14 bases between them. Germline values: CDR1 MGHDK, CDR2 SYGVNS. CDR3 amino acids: CASSSSIRLNYGYTF. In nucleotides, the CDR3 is TGTGCCAGCAGTTCCTCAATTCGGCTTAACTATGGCTACACCTTC.

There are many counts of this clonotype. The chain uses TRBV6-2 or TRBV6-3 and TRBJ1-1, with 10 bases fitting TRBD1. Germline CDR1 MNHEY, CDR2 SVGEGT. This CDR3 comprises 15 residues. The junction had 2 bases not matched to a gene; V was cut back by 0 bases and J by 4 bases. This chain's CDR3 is CASSYSDRGTTEAFF. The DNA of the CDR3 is TGTGCCAGCAGTTACTCGGACAGGGGGACCACTGAAGCTTTCTTT.